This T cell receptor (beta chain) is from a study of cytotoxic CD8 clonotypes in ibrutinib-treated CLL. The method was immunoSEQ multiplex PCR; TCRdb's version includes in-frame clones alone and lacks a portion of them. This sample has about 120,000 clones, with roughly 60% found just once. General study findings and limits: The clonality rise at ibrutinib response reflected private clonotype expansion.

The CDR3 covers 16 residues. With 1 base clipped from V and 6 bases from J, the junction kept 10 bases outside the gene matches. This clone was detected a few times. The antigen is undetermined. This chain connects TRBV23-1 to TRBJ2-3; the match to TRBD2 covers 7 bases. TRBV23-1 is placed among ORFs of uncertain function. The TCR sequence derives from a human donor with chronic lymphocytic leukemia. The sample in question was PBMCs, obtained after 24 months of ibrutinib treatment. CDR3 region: CASSQWGGELNDTQYF. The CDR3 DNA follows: TGCGCCAGCAGTCAATGGGGGGGGGAGCTAAATGATACGCAGTATTTT.